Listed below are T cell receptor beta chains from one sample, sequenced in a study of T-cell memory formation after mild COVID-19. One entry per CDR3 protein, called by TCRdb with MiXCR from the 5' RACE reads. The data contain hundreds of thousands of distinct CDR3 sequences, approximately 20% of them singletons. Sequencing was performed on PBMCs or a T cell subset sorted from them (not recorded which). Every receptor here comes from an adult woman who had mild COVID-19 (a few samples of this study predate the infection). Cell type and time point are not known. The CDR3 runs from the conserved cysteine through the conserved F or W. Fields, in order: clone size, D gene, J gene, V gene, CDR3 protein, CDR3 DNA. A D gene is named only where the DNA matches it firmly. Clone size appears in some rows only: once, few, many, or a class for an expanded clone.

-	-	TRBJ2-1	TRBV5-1	CASSLGTAEFF	TGCGCCAGCAGCTTAGGGACGGCTGAGTTCTTC
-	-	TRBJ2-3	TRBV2	CASSEGPSPRTDTQYF	TGTGCCAGCAGTGAAGGGCCATCCCCTCGAACAGATACGCAGTATTTT
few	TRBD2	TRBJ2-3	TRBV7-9	CASSLTTGGRADTQYF	TGTGCCAGCAGCCTTACAACGGGAGGGCGGGCAGATACGCAGTATTTT
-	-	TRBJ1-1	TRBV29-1	CSSVMVGEAFF	TGCAGCTCAGTAATGGTGGGAGAAGCTTTCTTT
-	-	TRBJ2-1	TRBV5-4	CASSSGPSRSNEQFF	TGTGCCAGCAGCTCGGGGCCTAGCAGATCCAATGAGCAGTTCTTC
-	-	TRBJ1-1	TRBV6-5	CASTSEQGLYTEAFF	TGTGCCAGCACCTCCGAACAGGGTTTGTACACTGAAGCTTTCTTT
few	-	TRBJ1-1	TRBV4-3	CASSQERKNTEAFF	TGCGCCAGCAGCCAAGAAAGGAAGAACACTGAAGCTTTCTTT
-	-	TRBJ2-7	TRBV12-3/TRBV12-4	CASSPTTESSYEQYF	TGTGCCAGCAGTCCCACTACAGAGAGCTCCTACGAGCAGTACTTC
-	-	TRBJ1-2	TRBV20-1	CSARDFYGREGYGYTF	TGCAGTGCTAGAGATTTTTATGGGCGAGAAGGATATGGCTACACCTTC
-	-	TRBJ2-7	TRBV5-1	CASSSRGGPPYEQYF	TGCGCCAGCAGCTCCAGGGGGGGCCCCCCCTACGAGCAGTACTTC
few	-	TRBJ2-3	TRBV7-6	CASSFPGVASGRSPHTQYF	TGTGCCAGCAGCTTTCCCGGAGTAGCGTCGGGGAGGTCCCCACATACGCAGTATTTT
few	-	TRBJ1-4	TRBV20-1	CSARTTSNEKLFF	TGCAGTGCTAGAACGACGTCTAATGAAAAACTGTTTTTT
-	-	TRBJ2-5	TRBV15	CATGGTQETQYF	TGTGCCACCGGAGGGACCCAAGAGACCCAGTACTTC
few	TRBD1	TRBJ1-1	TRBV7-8	CASSRRDRVNTEAFF	TGTGCCAGCAGCCGCAGGGACAGGGTGAACACTGAAGCTTTCTTT
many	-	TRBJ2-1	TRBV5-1	CASCEPPVNNEQFF	TGCGCCAGCTGTGAGCCACCCGTGAACAATGAGCAGTTCTTC
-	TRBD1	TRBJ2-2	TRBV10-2	CASSWDRGGTGELFF	TGCGCCAGCAGCTGGGACAGGGGGGGCACCGGGGAGCTGTTTTTT
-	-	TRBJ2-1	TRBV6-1	CASSISRGLSYNEQFF	TGTGCCAGCAGCATCAGTCGGGGGCTATCCTACAATGAGCAGTTCTTC
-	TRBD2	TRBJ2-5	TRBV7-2	CASSPRGLAGGPRETQYF	TGTGCCAGCAGCCCCAGGGGACTAGCGGGAGGGCCTAGGGAGACCCAGTACTTC
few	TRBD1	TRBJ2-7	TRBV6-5	CASSYSGQGASEQYF	TGTGCCAGCAGTTACTCGGGACAGGGGGCGAGCGAGCAGTACTTC
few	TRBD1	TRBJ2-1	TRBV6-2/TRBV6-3	CATRLAGTAFF	TGTGCCACCCGTCTGGCCGGGACAGCGTTCTTC
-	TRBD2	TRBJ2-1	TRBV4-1	CASSQVAGEYNEQFF	TGCGCCAGCAGCCAGGTAGCGGGGGAGTACAATGAGCAGTTCTTC
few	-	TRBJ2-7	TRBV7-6	CASSLSSTSYEQYF	TGTGCCAGCAGCTTATCCTCAACCTCCTACGAGCAGTACTTC
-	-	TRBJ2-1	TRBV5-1	CASSLAPKAYSYNEQFF	TGCGCCAGCAGCTTGGCGCCGAAAGCTTACTCCTACAATGAGCAGTTCTTC
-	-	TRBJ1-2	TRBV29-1	CSVAGGSGYTF	TGCAGCGTTGCGGGCGGGAGTGGCTACACCTTC
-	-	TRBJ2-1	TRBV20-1	CSARGETSSYNEQFF	TGCAGTGCTAGGGGCGAGACAAGCTCCTACAATGAGCAGTTCTTC
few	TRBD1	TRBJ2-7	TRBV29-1	CSVLDRGYEQYF	TGCAGCGTTTTGGACAGGGGGTACGAGCAGTACTTC
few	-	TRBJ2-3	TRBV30	CAWSGGQGTQYF	TGTGCCTGGAGTGGGGGCCAAGGTACGCAGTATTTT
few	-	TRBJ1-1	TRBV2	CASSDWNTEAFF	TGTGCCAGCAGTGACTGGAACACTGAAGCTTTCTTT
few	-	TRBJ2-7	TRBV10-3	CAISESNPDSYEQYF	TGTGCCATCAGTGAGTCGAATCCGGATTCCTACGAGCAGTACTTC
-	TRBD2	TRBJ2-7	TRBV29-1	CSVEEARDYSYEQYF	TGCAGCGTTGAAGAAGCAAGGGACTACTCCTACGAGCAGTACTTC
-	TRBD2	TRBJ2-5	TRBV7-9	CASNPGLAGGRGAETQYF	TGTGCCAGCAACCCGGGACTAGCGGGGGGGCGTGGAGCGGAGACCCAGTACTTC
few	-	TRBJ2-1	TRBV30	CAWSASTWEQFF	TGTGCCTGGAGTGCGTCGACTTGGGAGCAGTTCTTC
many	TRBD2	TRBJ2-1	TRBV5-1	CASSLRTSGTSFYNEQFF	TGCGCCAGCAGCCTGCGGACTAGCGGGACCTCGTTCTACAATGAGCAGTTCTTC
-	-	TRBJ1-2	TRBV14	CASSQERPHYGYTF	TGTGCCAGCAGCCAAGAGAGGCCTCACTATGGCTACACCTTC
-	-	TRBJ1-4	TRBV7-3	CASSVGPNEKLFF	TGTGCCAGCAGCGTGGGACCTAATGAAAAACTGTTTTTT
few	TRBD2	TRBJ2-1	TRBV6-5	CASSYPGLAGSNEQFF	TGTGCCAGCAGTTACCCGGGACTAGCGGGAAGCAATGAGCAGTTCTTC
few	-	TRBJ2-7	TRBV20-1	CSASRGSSYEQYF	TGCAGTGCAAGTAGGGGGAGCTCCTACGAGCAGTACTTC
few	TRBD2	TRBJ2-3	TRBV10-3	CAISASSGGASTDTQYF	TGTGCCATCAGTGCCTCTAGCGGGGGGGCCAGCACAGATACGCAGTATTTT
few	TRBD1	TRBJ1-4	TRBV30	CAWGQGNEKLFF	TGTGCCTGGGGACAGGGTAATGAAAAACTGTTTTTT
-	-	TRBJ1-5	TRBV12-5	CASGPALGGGSNQPQHF	TGTGCTAGTGGTCCTGCCCTTGGGGGAGGAAGCAATCAGCCCCAGCATTTT
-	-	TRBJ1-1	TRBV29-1	CSVPQENTEAFF	TGCAGCGTACCACAGGAGAACACTGAAGCTTTCTTT
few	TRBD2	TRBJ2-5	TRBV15	CATSSWGSAGGPETQYF	TGTGCCACCAGCAGTTGGGGGTCGGCGGGAGGGCCAGAGACCCAGTACTTC
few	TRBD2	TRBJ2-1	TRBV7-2	CASREPEGGPYNEQFF	TGTGCCAGCAGGGAACCCGAGGGAGGGCCGTACAATGAGCAGTTCTTC
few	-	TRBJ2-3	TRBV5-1	CASSTRTREDTQYF	TGCGCCAGCAGCACGAGGACACGGGAAGATACGCAGTATTTT
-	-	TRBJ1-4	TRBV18	CASSPNSEKLFF	TGTGCCAGCTCACCCAACTCGGAAAAACTGTTTTTT
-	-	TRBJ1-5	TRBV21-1	CASSYLRDYAEGHNQPQHF	TGTGCCAGCAGCTATTTACGAGATTACGCGGAGGGGCACAATCAGCCCCAGCATTTT
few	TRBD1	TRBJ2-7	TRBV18	CASSRVGQGSKNEQYF	TGTGCCAGCTCACGCGTGGGACAGGGGTCTAAGAACGAGCAGTACTTC
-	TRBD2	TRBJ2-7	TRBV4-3	CASSPQLAERGEQYF	TGCGCCAGCAGCCCGCAACTAGCGGAGAGGGGCGAGCAGTACTTC
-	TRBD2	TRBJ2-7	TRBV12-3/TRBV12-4	CASSLNDASGVGYEQYF	TGTGCCAGCAGCTTGAACGATGCTAGCGGGGTAGGCTACGAGCAGTACTTC
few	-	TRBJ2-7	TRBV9	CASSVGLGTEQYF	TGTGCCAGCAGCGTAGGTCTGGGTACCGAGCAGTACTTC
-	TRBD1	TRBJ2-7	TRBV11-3	CASSLNGQGRLWGTYEQYF	TGTGCCAGCAGCTTAAATGGACAGGGACGTTTGTGGGGCACCTACGAGCAGTACTTC
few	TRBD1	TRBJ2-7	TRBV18	CASSLDRGPGEQYF	TGTGCCAGCTCACTAGACAGGGGGCCTGGAGAGCAGTACTTC
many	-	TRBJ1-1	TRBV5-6	CASSLEGYGTPAEAFF	TGTGCCAGCAGCTTGGAAGGGTACGGGACGCCGGCTGAAGCTTTCTTT
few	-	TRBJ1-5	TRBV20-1	CSARDLNRGQPQHF	TGCAGTGCTAGAGATCTCAATCGGGGCCAGCCCCAGCATTTT
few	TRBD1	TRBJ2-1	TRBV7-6	CASSFTVGTGGHYNEQFF	TGTGCCAGCAGCTTCACTGTCGGGACAGGGGGCCACTACAATGAGCAGTTCTTC